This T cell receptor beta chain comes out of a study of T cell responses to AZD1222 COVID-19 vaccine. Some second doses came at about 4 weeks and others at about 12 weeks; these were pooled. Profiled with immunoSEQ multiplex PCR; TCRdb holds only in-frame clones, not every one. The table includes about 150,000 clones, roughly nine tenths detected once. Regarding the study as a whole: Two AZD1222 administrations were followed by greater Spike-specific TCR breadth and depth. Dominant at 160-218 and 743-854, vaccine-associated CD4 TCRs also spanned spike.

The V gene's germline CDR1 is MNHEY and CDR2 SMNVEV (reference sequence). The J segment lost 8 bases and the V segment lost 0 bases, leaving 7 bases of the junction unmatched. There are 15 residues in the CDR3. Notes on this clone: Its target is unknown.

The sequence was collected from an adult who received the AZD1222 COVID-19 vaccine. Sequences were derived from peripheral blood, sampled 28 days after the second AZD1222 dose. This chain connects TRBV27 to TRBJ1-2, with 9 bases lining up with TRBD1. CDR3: CASSLSDRGGDGYTF. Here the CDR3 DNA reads TGTGCCAGCAGTTTATCGGACAGGGGAGGAGACGGCTACACCTTC.